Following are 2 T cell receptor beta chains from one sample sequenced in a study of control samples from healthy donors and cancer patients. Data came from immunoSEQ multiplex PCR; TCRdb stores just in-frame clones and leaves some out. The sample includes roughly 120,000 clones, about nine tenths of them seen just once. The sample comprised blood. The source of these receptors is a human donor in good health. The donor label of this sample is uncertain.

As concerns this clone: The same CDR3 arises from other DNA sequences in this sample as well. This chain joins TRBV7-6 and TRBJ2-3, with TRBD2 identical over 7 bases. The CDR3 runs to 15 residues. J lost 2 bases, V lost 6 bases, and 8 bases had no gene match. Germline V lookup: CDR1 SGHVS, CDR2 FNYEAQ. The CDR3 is CASSLRGGATDTQYF. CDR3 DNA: TGTGCCAGCAGTCTTCGGGGAGGGGCCACAGATACGCAGTATTTT. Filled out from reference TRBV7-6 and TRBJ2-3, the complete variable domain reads GAGVSQSPRYKVTKRGQDVALRCDPISGHVSLYWYRQALGQGPEFLTYFNYEAQQDKSGLPNDRFSAERPEGSISTLTIQRTEQRDSAMYRCASSLRGGATDTQYFGPGTRLTVL.

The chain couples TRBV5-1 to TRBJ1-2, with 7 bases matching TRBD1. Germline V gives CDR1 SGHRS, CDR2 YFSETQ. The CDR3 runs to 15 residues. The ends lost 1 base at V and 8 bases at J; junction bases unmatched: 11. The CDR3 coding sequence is TGCGCCAGCAGCTTGTCGGGAAGACAGGGCAGCGGCTACACCTTC. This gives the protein CASSLSGRQGSGYTF.